This record concerns one TCR beta chain sequence. This specimen belongs to a study of shared T cell receptors in the human thymus. V was trimmed by 2 bases and J by 4 bases, leaving 14 bases between them. The CDR3 totals 14 residues. CDR1 and CDR2 (germline): SQVTM, ANQGSEA. Clones were read by immunoSEQ multiplex PCR, and TCRdb kept only the in-frame ones, dropping some. The sample lists roughly 710,000 clones, approximately 85% occurring once. This same sample was also taken into another study, of human thymus T cells. In that study: Having surgery to correct congenital heart defects, healthy Finnish infants acted as the donors. Thymus pieces cut out during corrective heart surgery were the tissue that was used. Usage of V and J genes appeared biased in thymic and blood repertoires. Unrelated individuals had highly overlapping thymic repertoires, as reported in related research.

The TCR originated in a girl less than two years old with a congenital heart defect. Specimen: thymocytes. The chain joins TRBV29-1 to TRBJ1-2; no clear D. CDR3 nucleotide sequence: TGCAGCGTTGAAATTACGGGTTTGGGCTATGGCTACACCTTC. This gives the protein CSVEITGLGYGYTF.